Listed here is a single T cell receptor (beta chain). The antigen is not known. CD45RO-negative cells were positively selected for CCR7, leaving out terminally differentiated effector memory CD45RA+ cells. The data belong to a study of shared clonotypes between healthy human individuals. Study conclusions and caveats: Some clonotypes were shared by all four sorted-subset donors, while others were not shared. The non-shared ones had lower generation probabilities than the shared ones.

Using about 0.2 ug DNA, about 30,000 T cell genomes, the sorted-subset replicate PCRs were run. Repertoires were generated with immunoSEQ multiplex PCR, while TCRdb's copy carries only in-frame clones and drops some. The sample lists about 1,800,000 clones; over 85% were seen once. The CDR3 is 15 amino acids. V shed 5 bases and J 3 bases; nucleotides not matched to a gene: 11. Germline CDR1 and CDR2: SGHRS and YFSETQ. V and J are TRBV5-1 and TRBJ2-7; 7 positions agree with TRBD1. The sequenced material came from naive CD8+ T cells sorted from blood. This receptor was identified in a man aged 18 to 30 in good health. This chain's CDR3 is CASRQTRDSIYEQYF. Here the CDR3 DNA reads TGCGCCAGCAGACAAACCCGGGACAGTATCTACGAGCAGTACTTC.